This T cell receptor (beta chain) came from a study of blood T cell repertoires in COVID-19. As for the study in general: Specimens from acute and convalescent COVID-19 originated in the United States, Italy and Spain. Sources were T cells, B-cell-depleted T cells, or PBMCs; the material itself was cDNA or gDNA.

Those enrolled, adults aged 18 to 89 years, came from about two dozen US areas. Grouping used clinical history reported by participants in a survey and questionnaire. Germline CDR1 reads ENHRY; CDR2 reads SYGVKD. Trimming cost V 6 bases and J 8 bases; bases outside gene matches: 7. CDR3 length: 13 residues. Sequenced by immunoSEQ multiplex PCR; TCRdb stores in-frame clones only, minus some. The sample yields roughly 130,000 clones, just under 85% seen once. This chain connects TRBV10-3 to TRBJ2-1; 7 bases fit TRBD1. The clonotype was recovered from a middle-aged man who had recovered from COVID-19. The source material was PBMCs or T cells enriched from blood (not recorded which). This CDR3 is CAISRQGGDEQFF. The CDR3 DNA reads TGTGCCATCAGCCGACAGGGTGGAGATGAGCAGTTCTTC.